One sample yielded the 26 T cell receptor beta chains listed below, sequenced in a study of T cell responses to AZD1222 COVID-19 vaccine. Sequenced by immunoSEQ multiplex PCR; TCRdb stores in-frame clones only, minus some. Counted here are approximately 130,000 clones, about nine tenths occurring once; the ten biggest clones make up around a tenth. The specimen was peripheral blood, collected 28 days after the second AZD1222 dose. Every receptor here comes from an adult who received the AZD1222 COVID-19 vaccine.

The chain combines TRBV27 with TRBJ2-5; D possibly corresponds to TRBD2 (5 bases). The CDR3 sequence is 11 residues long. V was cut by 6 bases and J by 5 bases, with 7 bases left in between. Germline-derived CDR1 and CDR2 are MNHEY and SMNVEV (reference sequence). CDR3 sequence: CASRRAETQYF. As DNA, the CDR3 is TGTGCCAGCAGGCGGGCTGAGACCCAGTACTTC.

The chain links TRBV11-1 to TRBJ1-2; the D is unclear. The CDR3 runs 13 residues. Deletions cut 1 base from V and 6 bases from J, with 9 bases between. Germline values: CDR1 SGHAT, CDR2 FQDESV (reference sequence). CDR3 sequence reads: CASSLGAEHGYTF. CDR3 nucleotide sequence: TGTGCCAGCAGCTTAGGGGCGGAACATGGCTACACCTTC.

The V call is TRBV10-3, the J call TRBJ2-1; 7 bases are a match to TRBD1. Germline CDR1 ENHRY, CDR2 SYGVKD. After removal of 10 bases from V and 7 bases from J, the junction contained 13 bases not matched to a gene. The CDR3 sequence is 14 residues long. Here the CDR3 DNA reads TGTGCCACAGGGGAGACAGGGAGTATAAATGAGCAGTTCTTC. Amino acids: CATGETGSINEQFF.

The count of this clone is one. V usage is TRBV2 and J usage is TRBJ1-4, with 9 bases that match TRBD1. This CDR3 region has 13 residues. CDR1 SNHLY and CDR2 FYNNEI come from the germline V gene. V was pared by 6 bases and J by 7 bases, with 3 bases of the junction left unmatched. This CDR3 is CASRTGGGEKLFF. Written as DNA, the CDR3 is TGTGCCAGCAGAACAGGGGGCGGTGAAAAACTGTTTTTT.

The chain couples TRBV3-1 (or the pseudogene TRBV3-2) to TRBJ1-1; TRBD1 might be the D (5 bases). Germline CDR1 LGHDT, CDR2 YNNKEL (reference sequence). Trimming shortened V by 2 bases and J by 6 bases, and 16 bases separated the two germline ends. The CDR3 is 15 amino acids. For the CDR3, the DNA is TGTGCCAGCAGCCAAAGGGGCCGAGGGGTAGCTGAAGCTTTCTTT. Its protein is CASSQRGRGVAEAFF.

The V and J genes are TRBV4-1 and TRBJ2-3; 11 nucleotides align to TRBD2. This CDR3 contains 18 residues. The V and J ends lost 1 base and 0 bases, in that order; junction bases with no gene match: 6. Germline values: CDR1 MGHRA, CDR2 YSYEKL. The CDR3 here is CASSQVASGGRSTDTQYF. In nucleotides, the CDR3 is TGCGCCAGCAGCCAAGTAGCTAGCGGGGGGCGGAGCACAGATACGCAGTATTTT.

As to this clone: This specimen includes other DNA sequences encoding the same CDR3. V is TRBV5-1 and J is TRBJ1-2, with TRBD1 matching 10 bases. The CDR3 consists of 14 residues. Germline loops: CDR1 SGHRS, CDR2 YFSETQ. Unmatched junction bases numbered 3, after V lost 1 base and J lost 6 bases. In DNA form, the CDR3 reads TGCGCCAGCAGCTTGTGGACAGGGGGTGATGGCTACACCTTC. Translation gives CASSLWTGGDGYTF.

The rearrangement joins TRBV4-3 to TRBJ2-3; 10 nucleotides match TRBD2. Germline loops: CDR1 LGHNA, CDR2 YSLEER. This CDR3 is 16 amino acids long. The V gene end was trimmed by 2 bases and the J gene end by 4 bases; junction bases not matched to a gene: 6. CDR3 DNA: TGCGCCAGCAGCCAAAGCAGCGGGGGGGCCCCAGATACGCAGTATTTT. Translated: CASSQSSGGAPDTQYF.

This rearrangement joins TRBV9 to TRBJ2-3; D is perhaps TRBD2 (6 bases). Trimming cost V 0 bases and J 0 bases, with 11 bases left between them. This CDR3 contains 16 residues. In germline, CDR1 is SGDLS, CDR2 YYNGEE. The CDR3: CASSVGRDPSTDTQYF. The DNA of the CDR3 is TGTGCCAGCAGCGTAGGGCGGGATCCCAGCACAGATACGCAGTATTTT.

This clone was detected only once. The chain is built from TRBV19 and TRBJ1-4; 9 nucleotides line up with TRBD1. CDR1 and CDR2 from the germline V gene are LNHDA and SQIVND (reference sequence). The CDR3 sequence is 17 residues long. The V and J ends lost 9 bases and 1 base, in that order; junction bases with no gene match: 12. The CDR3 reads CASSGDREGITNEKLFF. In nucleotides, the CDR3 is TGTGCCAGCTCGGGGGACAGGGAAGGAATAACTAATGAAAAACTGTTTTTT.

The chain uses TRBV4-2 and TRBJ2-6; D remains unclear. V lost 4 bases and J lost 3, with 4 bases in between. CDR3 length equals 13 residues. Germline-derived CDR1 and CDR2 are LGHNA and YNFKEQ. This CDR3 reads CASSPRGANVLTF. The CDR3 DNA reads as TGTGCCAGCAGCCCGCGTGGGGCCAACGTCCTGACTTTC.

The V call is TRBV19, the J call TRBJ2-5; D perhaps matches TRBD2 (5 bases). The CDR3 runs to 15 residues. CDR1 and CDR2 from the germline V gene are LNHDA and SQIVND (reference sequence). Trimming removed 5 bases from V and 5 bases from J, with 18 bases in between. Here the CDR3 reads CASSADSGMVETQYF. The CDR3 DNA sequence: TGTGCCAGTAGTGCAGACTCCGGGATGGTGGAGACCCAGTACTTC.

In DNA form, the CDR3 reads TGTGCCAGCAGTTACGTGGACAGGGAGAAGTACTTC. Amino acids: CASSYVDREKYF. This rearrangement joins TRBV6-2 or TRBV6-3 to TRBJ2-4; 8 bases fit TRBD1. The ends lost 2 bases at V and 14 bases at J; junction bases unmatched: 5. The CDR3 length is 12 residues. The germline V gene encodes CDR1 MNHEY and CDR2 SVGEGT.

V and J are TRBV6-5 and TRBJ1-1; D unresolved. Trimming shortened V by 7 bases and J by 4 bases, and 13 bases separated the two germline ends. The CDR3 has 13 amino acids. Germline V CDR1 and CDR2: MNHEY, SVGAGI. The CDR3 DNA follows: TGTGCCAGCACTATACTCGTAGGCACTGAAGCTTTCTTT. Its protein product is CASTILVGTEAFF.

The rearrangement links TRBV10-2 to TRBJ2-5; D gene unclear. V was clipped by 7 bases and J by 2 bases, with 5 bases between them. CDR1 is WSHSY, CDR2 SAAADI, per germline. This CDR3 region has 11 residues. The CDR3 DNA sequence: TGCGCCAGCATGGATCAAGAGACCCAGTACTTC. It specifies CASMDQETQYF.

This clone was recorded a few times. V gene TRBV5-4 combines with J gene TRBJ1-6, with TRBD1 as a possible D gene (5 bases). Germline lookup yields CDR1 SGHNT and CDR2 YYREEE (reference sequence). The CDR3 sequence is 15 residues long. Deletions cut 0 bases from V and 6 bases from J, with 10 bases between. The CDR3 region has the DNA TGTGCCAGCAGCTTGGAGCAGGGAGGTAATTCACCCCTCCACTTT. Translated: CASSLEQGGNSPLHF.

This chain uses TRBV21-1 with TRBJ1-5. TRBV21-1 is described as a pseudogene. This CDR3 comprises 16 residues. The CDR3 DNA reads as TGTGCCAGCAGCCGAGGCAGGGACTATAGCAATCAGCCCCAGCATTTT. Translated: CASSRGRDYSNQPQHF.

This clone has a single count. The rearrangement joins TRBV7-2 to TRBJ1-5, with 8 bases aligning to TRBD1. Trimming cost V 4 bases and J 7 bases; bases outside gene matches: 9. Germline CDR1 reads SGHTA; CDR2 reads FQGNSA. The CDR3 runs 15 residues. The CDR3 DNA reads TGTGCCAGCAGCTCCCCAGGGGGCCAGTACCAGCCCCAGCATTTT. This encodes CASSSPGGQYQPQHF.

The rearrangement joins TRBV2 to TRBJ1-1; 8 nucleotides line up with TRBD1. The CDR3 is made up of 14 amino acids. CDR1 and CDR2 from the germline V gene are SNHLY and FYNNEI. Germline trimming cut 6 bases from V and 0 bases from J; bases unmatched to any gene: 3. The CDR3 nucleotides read TGTGCCAGCAGCTGGACAGGGATGAACACTGAAGCTTTCTTT. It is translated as CASSWTGMNTEAFF.

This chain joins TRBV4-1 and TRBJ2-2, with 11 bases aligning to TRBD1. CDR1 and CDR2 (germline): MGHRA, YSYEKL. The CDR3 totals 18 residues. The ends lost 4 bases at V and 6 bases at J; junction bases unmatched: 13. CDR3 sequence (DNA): TGCGCCAGCAGCCTAGAGGCGGACAGGGGGCGGAGGTCCGGGGAGCTGTTTTTT. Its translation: CASSLEADRGRRSGELFF.

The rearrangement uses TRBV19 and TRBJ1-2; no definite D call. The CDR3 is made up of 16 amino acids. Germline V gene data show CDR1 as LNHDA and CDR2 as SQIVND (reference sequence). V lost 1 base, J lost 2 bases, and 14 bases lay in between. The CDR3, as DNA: TGTGCCAGTAGTATAGGGACCTCGACTTTCAACTATGGCTACACCTTC. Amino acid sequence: CASSIGTSTFNYGYTF.

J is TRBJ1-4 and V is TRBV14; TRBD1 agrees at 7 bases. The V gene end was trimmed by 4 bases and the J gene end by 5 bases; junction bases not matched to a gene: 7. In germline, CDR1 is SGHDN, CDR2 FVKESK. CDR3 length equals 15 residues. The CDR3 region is CASSLGGTVNEKLFF. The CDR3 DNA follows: TGTGCCAGCAGCCTTGGGGGGACAGTCAATGAAAAACTGTTTTTT.

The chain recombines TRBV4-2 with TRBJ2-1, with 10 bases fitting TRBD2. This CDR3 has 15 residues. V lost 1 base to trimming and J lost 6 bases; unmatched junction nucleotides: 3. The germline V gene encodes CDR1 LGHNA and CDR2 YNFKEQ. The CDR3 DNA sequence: TGTGCCAGCAGCCAAGGAGCGGGGGGGCCCAATGAGCAGTTCTTC. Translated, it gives CASSQGAGGPNEQFF.

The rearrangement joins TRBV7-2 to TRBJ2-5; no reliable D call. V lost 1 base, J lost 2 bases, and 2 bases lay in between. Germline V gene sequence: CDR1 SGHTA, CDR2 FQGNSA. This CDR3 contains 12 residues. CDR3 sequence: CASSLGQETQYF. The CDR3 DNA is TGTGCCAGCAGCTTAGGGCAAGAGACCCAGTACTTC.

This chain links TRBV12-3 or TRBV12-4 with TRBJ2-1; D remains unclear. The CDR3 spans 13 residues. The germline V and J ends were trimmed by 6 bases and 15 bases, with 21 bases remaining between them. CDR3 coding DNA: TGTGCCAGCAGCCCCGATGATTTCAGACGTGGGTTCTTC. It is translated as CASSPDDFRRGFF.

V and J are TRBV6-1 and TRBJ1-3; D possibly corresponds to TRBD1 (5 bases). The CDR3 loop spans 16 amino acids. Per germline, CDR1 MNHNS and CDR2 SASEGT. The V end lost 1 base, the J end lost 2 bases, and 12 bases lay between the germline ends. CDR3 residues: CASSEGTTGPGNTIYF. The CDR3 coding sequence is TGTGCCAGCAGTGAAGGGACTACAGGACCTGGAAACACCATATATTTT.